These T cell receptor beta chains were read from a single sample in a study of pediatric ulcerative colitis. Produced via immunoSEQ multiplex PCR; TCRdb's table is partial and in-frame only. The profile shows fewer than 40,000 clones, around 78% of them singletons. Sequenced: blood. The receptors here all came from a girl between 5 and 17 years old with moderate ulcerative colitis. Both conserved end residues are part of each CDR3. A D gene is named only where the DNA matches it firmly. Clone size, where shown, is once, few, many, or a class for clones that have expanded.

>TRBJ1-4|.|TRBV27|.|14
CASRPRGGIEKLFF
TGTGCCAGCAGGCCTCGGGGGGGAATTGAAAAACTGTTTTTT
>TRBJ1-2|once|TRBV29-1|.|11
CSVAGSVGYTF
TGCAGCGTTGCAGGTTCGGTTGGCTACACCTTC
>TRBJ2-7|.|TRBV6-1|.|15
CASQREQGSSYEQYF
TGTGCCAGCCAAAGAGAACAGGGCAGCTCCTACGAGCAGTACTTC
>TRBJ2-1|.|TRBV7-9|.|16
CASSAYSSVPYNEQFF
TGTGCCAGCAGCGCCTACAGTAGTGTGCCCTACAATGAGCAGTTCTTC
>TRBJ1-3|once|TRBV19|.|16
CASSARDFHSGNTIYF
TGTGCCAGTAGTGCCCGGGACTTCCACTCTGGAAACACCATATATTTT
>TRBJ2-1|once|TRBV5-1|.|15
CASSLGGSPNNEQFF
TGCGCCAGCAGCTTGGGGGGATCCCCGAACAATGAGCAGTTCTTC
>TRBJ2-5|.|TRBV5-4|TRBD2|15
CASSSWGGFKETQYF
TGTGCCAGCAGCTCCTGGGGGGGGTTTAAAGAGACCCAGTACTTC
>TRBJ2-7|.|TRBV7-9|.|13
CASSFRDTYEQYF
TGTGCCAGCAGCTTCCGGGACACCTACGAGCAGTACTTC
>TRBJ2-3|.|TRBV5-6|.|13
CASSHRNTDTQYF
TGTGCCAGCAGCCATAGGAACACAGATACGCAGTATTTT
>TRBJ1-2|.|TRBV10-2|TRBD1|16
CASRPTSTGGFGGYTF
TGCGCCAGCAGACCCACATCGACAGGGGGATTCGGGGGCTACACCTTC
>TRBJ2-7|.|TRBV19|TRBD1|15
CASSAATGGGYEQYF
TGTGCCAGTAGTGCCGCGACAGGGGGTGGCTACGAGCAGTACTTC
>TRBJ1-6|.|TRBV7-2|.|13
CASTLRVNSPLHF
TGTGCCAGCACCCTCAGGGTTAATTCACCCCTCCACTTT
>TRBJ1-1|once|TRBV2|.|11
CASTGNTEAFF
TGTGCCAGCACAGGGAACACTGAAGCTTTCTTT
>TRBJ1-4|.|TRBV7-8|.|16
CASSRREGGINEKLFF
TGTGCCAGCAGCCGCAGGGAGGGGGGAATTAATGAAAAACTGTTTTTT
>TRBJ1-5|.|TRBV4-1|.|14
CASSQAAVDQPQHF
TGCGCCAGCAGCCAAGCGGCAGTAGATCAGCCCCAGCATTTT
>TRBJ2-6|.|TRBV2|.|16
CASSVGWGAGANVLTF
TGTGCCAGCAGTGTAGGGTGGGGCGCTGGGGCCAACGTCCTGACTTTC
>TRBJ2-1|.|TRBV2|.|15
CASRSLSTTYNEQFF
TGTGCCAGCAGAAGCCTTTCCACCACCTACAATGAGCAGTTCTTC
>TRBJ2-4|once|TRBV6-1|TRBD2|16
CASSEIRASGENIQYF
TGTGCCAGCAGTGAAATTAGGGCTAGCGGGGAGAACATTCAGTACTTC
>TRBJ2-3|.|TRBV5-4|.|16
CASSLPASSGTSGRYF
TGTGCCAGCAGCTTGCCCGCTTCCTCAGGGACCAGCGGTCGGTATTTT
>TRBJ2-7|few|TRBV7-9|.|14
CASSLGGSAYEQYF
TGTGCCAGCAGCTTAGGAGGTAGTGCCTACGAGCAGTACTTC
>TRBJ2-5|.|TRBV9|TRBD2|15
CASSAGVGGQETQYF
TGTGCCAGCAGCGCCGGTGTGGGGGGGCAAGAGACCCAGTACTTC
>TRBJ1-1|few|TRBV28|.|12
CASSLPNTEAFF
TGTGCCAGCAGTTTGCCGAACACTGAAGCTTTCTTT
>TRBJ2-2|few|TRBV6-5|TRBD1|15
CASSTRDRGAGELFF
TGTGCCAGCAGTACCCGGGACAGGGGGGCCGGGGAGCTGTTTTTT
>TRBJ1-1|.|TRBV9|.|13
CASSVGSNTEAFF
TGTGCCAGCAGCGTGGGTAGTAACACTGAAGCTTTCTTT
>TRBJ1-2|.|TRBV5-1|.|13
CASSLAGVNGYTF
TGCGCCAGCAGCTTGGCAGGGGTTAATGGCTACACCTTC
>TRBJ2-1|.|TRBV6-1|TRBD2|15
CASSLVAGESNEQFF
TGTGCCAGCAGTTTGGTTGCGGGAGAGAGTAATGAGCAGTTCTTC
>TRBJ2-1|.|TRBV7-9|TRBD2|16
CASSARTSGRDNEQFF
TGTGCCAGCAGCGCGAGAACTAGCGGGAGGGACAATGAGCAGTTCTTC
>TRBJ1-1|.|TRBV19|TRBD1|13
CASNWRGRTEAFF
TGTGCCAGTAACTGGAGGGGGCGCACTGAAGCTTTCTTT
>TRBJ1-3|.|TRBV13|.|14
CASSLGRTGNTIYF
TGTGCCAGCAGCTTAGGGAGGACTGGAAACACCATATATTTT
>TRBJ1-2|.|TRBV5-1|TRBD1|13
CASSNLQGSGYTF
TGCGCCAGCAGCAACCTACAGGGGTCTGGCTACACCTTC
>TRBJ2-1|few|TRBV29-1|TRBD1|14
CSVQTGGLYNEQFF
TGCAGCGTGCAAACAGGGGGTCTCTACAATGAGCAGTTCTTC
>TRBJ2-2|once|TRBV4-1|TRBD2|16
CASSQAGTSGTGELFF
TGCGCCAGCAGCCAAGCCGGGACTAGCGGAACCGGGGAGCTGTTTTTT
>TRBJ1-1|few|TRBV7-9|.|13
CASSFTGSTEAFF
TGTGCCAGCAGCTTCACAGGGTCCACTGAAGCTTTCTTT